The clone carrying this T cell receptor beta chain came up once. Its antigen is not known. Between the mid-2010s and the late 2010s, patients underwent resection in Japan or China. The data were obtained in a study of immune evolution from preneoplasia to lung adenocarcinoma. For the study at large: HLA loss of heterozygosity: about 7% AIS, about 15% MIA, roughly 35% ADC, none AAH. General observations from the study: Later-stage lesions seemingly showed higher T cell density and diversity than normal lung. From normal lung to invasive adenocarcinoma, top clone frequencies appeared to decrease.

The CDR3 is 14 amino acids. The germline gives CDR1 ENHRY, CDR2 SYGVKD. V trimming: 6 bases; J trimming: 7 bases; junction bases outside the gene matches: 7. Generated by immunoSEQ multiplex PCR, the TCRdb table keeps only in-frame clones and is missing some. The table shows approximately 9,000 clones, with about 76% occurring only once. This receptor was taken from a donor at least 70 years old with lung adenocarcinoma. The sample consisted of FFPE minimally invasive lung adenocarcinoma tissue. This chain joins TRBV10-3 and TRBJ2-2; 8 positions agree with TRBD2. The DNA of the CDR3 is TGTGCCATCAGAGCGACTAGCGACCACGGGGAGCTGTTTTTT. Translating gives CAIRATSDHGELFF.